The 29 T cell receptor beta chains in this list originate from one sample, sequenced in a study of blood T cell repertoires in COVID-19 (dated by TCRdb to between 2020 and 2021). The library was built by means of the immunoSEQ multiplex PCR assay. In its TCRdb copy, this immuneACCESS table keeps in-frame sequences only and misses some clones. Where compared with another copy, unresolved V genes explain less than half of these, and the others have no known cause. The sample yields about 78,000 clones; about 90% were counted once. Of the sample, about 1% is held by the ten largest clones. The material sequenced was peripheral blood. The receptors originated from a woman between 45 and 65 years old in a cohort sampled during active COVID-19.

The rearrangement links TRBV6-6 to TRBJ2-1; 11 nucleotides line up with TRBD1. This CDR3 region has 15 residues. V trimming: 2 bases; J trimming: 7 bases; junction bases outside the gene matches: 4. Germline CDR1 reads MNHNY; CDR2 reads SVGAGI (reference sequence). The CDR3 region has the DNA TGTGCCAGCAGTTACCTTGGGACAGGGGGAAATGAGCAGTTCTTC. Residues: CASSYLGTGGNEQFF.

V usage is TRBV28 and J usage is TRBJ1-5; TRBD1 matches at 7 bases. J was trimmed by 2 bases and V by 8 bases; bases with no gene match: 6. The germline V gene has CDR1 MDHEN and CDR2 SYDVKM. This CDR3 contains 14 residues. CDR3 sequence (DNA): TGTGCCAGCCTTAATGGACAGGGCAATCAGCCCCAGCATTTT. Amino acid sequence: CASLNGQGNQPQHF.

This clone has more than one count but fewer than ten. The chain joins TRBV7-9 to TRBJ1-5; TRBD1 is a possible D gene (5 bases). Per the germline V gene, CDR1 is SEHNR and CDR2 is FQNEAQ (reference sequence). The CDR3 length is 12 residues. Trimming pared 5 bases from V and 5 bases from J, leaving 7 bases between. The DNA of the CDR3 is TGTGCCAGCAGCCGGGGGGATCAGCCCCAGCATTTT. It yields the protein CASSRGDQPQHF.

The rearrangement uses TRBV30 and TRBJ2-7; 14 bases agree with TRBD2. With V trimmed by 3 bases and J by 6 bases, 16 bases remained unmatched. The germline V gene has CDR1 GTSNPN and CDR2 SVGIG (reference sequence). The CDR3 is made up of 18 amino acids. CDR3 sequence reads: CAWRDTGTSGSIGFEQYF. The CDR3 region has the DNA TGTGCCTGGAGAGACACCGGGACTAGCGGGAGCATAGGATTCGAGCAGTACTTC.

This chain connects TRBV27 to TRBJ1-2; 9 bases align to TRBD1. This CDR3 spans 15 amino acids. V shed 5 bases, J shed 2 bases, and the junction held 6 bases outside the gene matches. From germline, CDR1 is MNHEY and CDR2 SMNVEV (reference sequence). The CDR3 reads CASSGGDRVNYGYTF. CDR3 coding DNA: TGTGCCAGCAGTGGGGGGGACAGGGTAAACTATGGCTACACCTTC.

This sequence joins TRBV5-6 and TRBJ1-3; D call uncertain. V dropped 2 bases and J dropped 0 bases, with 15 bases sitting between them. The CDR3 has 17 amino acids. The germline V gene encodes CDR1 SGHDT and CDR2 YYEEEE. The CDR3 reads CASSLYHSLFSGNTIYF. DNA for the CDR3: TGTGCCAGCAGCTTATACCACAGCCTTTTCTCTGGAAACACCATATATTTT.

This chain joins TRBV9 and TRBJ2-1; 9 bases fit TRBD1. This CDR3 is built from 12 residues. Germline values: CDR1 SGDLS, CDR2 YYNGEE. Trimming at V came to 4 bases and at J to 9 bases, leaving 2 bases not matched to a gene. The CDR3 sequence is CASSLQGAEQFF. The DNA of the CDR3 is TGTGCCAGCAGCTTACAGGGGGCTGAGCAGTTCTTC. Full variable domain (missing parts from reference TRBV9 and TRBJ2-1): DSGVTQTPKHLITATGQRVTLRCSPRSGDLSVYWYQQSLDQGLQFLIQYYNGEERAKGNILERFSAQQFPDLHSELNLSSLELGDSALYFCASSLQGAEQFFGPGTRLTVL.

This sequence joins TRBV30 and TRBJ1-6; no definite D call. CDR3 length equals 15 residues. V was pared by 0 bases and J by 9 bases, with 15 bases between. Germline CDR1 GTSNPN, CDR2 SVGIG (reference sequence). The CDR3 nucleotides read TGTGCCTGGAGTGTAGATGCCAGTCGTGGTTCACCCCTCCACTTT. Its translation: CAWSVDASRGSPLHF.

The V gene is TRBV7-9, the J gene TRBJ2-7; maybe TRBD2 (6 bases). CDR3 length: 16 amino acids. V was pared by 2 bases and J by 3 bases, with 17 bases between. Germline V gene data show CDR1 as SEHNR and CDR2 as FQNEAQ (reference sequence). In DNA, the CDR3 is TGTGCCAGCAGCTTACCGGAGGGCACTGACGGCTACGAGCAGTACTTC. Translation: CASSLPEGTDGYEQYF.

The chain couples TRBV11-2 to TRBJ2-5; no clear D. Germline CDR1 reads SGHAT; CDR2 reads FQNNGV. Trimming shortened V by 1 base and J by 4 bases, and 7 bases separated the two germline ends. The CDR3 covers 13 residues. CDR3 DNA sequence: TGTGCCAGCAGCTTAGTTGGGCGAGAGACCCAGTACTTC. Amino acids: CASSLVGRETQYF.

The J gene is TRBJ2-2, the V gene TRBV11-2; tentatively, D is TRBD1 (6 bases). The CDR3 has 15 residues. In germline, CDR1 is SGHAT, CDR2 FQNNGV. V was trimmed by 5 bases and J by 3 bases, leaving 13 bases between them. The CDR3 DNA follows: TGTGCCAGCAGCCGAGGATCAGGGGACACCGGGGAGCTGTTTTTT. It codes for CASSRGSGDTGELFF.

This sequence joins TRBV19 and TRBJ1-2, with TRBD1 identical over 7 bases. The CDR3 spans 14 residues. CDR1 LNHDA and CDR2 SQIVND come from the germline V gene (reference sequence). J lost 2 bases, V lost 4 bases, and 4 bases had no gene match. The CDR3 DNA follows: TGTGCCAGTAGTACACAGGGGAGGAACTATGGCTACACCTTC. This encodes CASSTQGRNYGYTF.

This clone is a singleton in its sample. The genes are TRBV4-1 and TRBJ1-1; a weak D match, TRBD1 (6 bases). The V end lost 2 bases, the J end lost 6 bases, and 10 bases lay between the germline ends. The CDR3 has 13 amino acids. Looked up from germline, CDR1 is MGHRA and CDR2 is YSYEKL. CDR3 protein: CASSQIYRAEAFF. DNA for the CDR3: TGCGCCAGCAGCCAAATTTACAGGGCTGAAGCTTTCTTT.

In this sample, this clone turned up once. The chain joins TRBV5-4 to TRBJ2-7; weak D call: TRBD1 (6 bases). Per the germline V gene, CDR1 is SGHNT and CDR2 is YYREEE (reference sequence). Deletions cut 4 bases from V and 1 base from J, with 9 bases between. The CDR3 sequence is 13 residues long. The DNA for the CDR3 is TGTGCCAGCAGCGTACAGGGATCCTACGAGCAGTACTTC. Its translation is CASSVQGSYEQYF.

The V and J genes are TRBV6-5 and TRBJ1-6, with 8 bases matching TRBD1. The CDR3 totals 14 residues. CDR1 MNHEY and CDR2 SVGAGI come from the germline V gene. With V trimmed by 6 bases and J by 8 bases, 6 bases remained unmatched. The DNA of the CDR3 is TGTGCCAGCAGCCAGGACAGGGTTGATTCACCCCTCCACTTT. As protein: CASSQDRVDSPLHF.

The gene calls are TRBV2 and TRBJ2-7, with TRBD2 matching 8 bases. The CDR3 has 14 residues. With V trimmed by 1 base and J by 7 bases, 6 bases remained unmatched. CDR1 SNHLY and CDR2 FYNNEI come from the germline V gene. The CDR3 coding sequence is TGTGCCAGCAGTGAAGATAGCGGGACGTTTGAGCAGTACTTC. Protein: CASSEDSGTFEQYF.

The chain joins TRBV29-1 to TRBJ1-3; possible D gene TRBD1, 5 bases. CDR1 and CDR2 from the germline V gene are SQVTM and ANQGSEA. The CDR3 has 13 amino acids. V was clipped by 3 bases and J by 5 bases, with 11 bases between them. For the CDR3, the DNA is TGCAGCGTTGATGGGGGAGGGAGAAACACCATATATTTT. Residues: CSVDGGGRNTIYF.

This chain's CDR3 is CASSLALRGEQYF. The CDR3 DNA reads TGTGCCAGCAGCTTAGCTTTAAGAGGCGAGCAGTACTTC. This sequence joins TRBV7-2 and TRBJ2-7, with D unclear. This CDR3 spans 13 amino acids. The germline gives CDR1 SGHTA, CDR2 FQGNSA. V was cut by 0 bases and J by 6 bases, with 9 bases left in between.

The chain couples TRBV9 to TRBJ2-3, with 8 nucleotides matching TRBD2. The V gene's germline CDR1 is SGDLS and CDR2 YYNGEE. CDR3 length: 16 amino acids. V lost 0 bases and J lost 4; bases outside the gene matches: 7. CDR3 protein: CASSVGAGAGADTQYF. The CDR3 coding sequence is TGTGCCAGCAGCGTAGGGGCGGGAGCGGGGGCAGATACGCAGTATTTT.

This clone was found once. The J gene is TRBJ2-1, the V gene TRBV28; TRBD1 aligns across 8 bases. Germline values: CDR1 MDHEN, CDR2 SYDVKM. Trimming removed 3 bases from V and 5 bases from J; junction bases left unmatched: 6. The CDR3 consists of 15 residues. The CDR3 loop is CASSFAGGANNEQFF. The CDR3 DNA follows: TGTGCCAGCAGTTTTGCAGGGGGCGCCAACAATGAGCAGTTCTTC.

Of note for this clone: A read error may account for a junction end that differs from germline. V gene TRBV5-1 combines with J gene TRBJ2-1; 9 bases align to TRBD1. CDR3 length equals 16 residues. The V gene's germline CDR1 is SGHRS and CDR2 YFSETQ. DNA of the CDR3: TGCGCCAGCAGCTTCTCCGGGACAGGGTCCTCCAATGAGCAGTTCTTC. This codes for CASSFSGTGSSNEQFF.

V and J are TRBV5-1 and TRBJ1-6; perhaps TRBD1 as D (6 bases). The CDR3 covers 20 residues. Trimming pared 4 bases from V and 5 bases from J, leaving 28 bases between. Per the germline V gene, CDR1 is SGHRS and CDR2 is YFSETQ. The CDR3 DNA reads TGCGCCAGCAGCGGGGGAGGGGGACACTCTATTATGTGGCATAATTCACCCCTCCACTTT. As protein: CASSGGGGHSIMWHNSPLHF.

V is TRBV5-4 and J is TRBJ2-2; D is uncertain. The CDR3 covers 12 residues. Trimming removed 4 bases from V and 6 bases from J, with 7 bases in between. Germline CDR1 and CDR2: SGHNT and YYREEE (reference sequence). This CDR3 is CASSRVAGELFF. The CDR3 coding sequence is TGTGCCAGCAGCCGGGTCGCCGGGGAGCTGTTTTTT. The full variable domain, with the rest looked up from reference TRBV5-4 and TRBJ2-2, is ETGVTQSPTHLIKTRGQQVTLRCSSQSGHNTVSWYQQALGQGPQFIFQYYREEENGRGNFPPRFSGLQFPNYSSELNVNALELDDSALYLCASSRVAGELFFGEGSRLTVL.

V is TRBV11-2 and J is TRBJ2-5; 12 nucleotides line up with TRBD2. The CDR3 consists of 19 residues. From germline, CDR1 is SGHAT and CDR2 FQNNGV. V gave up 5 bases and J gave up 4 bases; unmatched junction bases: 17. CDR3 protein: CASSLMPFLAGGPGETQYF. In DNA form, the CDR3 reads TGTGCCAGCAGCCTGATGCCTTTCCTAGCGGGAGGGCCGGGAGAGACCCAGTACTTC.

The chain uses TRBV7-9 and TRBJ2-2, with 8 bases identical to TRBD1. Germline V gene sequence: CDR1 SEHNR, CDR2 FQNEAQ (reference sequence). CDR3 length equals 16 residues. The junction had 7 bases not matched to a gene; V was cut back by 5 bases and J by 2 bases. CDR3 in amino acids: CASSPYGQGNTGELFF. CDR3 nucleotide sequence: TGTGCCAGCAGCCCGTATGGACAGGGCAACACCGGGGAGCTGTTTTTT. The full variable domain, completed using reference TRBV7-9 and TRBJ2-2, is DTGVSQNPRHKITKRGQNVTFRCDPISEHNRLYWYRQTLGQGPEFLTYFQNEAQLEKSRLLSDRFSAERPKGSFSTLEIQRTEQGDSAMYLCASSPYGQGNTGELFFGEGSRLTVL.

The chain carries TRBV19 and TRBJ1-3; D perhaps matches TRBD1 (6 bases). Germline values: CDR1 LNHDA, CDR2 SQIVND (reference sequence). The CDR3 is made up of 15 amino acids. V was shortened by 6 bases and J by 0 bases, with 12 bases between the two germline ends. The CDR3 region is CASRLTGSSGNTIYF. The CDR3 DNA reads TGTGCCAGTAGATTGACAGGCTCCTCTGGAAACACCATATATTTT.

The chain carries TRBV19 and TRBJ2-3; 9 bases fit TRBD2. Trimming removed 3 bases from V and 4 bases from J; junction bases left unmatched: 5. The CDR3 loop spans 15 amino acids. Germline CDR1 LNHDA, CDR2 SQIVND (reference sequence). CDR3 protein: CASSIGGRASDTQYF. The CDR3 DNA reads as TGTGCCAGTAGTATTGGCGGGAGGGCCTCAGATACGCAGTATTTT.

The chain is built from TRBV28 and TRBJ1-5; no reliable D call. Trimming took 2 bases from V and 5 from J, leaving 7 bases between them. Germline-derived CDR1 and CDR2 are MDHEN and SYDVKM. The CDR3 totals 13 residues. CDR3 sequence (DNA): TGTGCCAGCAGTTTACGGTCCGATCAGCCCCAGCATTTT. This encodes CASSLRSDQPQHF.

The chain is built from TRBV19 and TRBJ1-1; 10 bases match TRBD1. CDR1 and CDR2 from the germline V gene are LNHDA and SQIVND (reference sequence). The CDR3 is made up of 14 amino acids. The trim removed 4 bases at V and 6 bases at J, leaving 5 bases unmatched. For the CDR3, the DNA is TGTGCCAGTAGTACCGGACAGGGGGGTGCTGAAGCTTTCTTT. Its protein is CASSTGQGGAEAFF.